This T cell receptor beta chain was recovered during a study of blood T cell repertoires in COVID-19. Study summary: T cells, B-cell-depleted T cells, or PBMCs provided the cDNA or gDNA that served as material.

Participants spanned ages about 18 to 95 years and resided in around 25 US areas. Assignment of participants to cohorts was predicated upon participant-reported clinical history. Either two negative PCRs, clearance, or symptom resolution qualified Cohort 3 donors as recovered. The V gene end was trimmed by 10 bases and the J gene end by 9 bases; junction bases not matched to a gene: 9. Germline V gene lookup returns CDR1 SNHLY and CDR2 FYNNEI. There are 13 residues in the CDR3. Some clones are missing from TCRdb's copy, which holds only in-frame ones; the method was immunoSEQ multiplex PCR. The table shows roughly 150,000 clones, with about 85% occurring only once.

The receptor was derived from a woman aged 45 to 65 who had recovered from COVID-19. The chain combines TRBV2 with TRBJ1-6; TRBD1 agrees at 7 bases. Source material: PBMCs or T cells enriched from blood (not recorded which). The CDR3 loop reads CATTDRLGSPLHF. CDR3 DNA sequence: TGTGCCACCACGGACAGGCTCGGTTCACCCCTCCACTTT.